This T cell receptor beta chain came from a study of cytomegalovirus exposure and HLA in healthy donors. The PCR made use of 60 Vbeta and 13 Jbeta primers. Clones were sequenced by immunoSEQ multiplex PCR, and TCRdb holds only the in-frame ones, with some missing. Found here are fewer than 200,000 clones, about 13% of them singletons; the top ten hold 7.8%. The CDR3 has 11 amino acids. Trimming removed 6 bases from V and 7 bases from J, with 12 bases in between. CDR1 is SQVTM and CDR2 is ANQGSEA in the germline V gene. This clone was detected a few times. The receptor comes from a man aged 50 to 59 in good health and CMV-seropositive. V usage is TRBV29-1 and J usage is TRBJ1-2; a possible D gene is TRBD1 (6 bases). Sequences were obtained from PBMCs. For the CDR3, the DNA is TGCAGCGTCGGACAGTCTGGTGGCTACACCTTC. It yields the protein CSVGQSGGYTF.